The 16 T cell receptor beta chains below come from one sample, sequenced in a study of T cells expressing NK-cell markers (dated by TCRdb to about 2020). The receptor library was made with 5' RACE. The sequencer listed for this sample is Illumina HiSeq 2000. Reads reprocessed by TCRdb are summarized as one entry per CDR3 protein sequence, and DNA is absent. Per the sample table, the count is about 550,000 distinct CDR3 sequences. The top ten clones comprise approximately 4% of the sample. The sequenced material came from blood T cells: a sorted CD56 or NKG2C T cell subset, CD4+ or CD8+ T cells, or bulk PBMC T cells (not recorded which). The receptors come from a man aged 18 to 30 in good health. Donor details come from another sample of the same person, matched by shared clones.

The rearrangement uses TRBV14 and TRBJ2-3. Germline V gives CDR1 SGHDN, CDR2 FVKESK. This CDR3 comprises 14 residues. Here the CDR3 reads CASSPISSTDTQYF. Full variable domain (outside the CDR3, taken from reference TRBV14 and TRBJ2-3): EAGVTQFPSHSVIEKGQTVTLRCDPISGHDNLYWYRRVMGKEIKFLLHFVKESKQDESGMPNNRFLAERTGGTYSTLKVQPAELEDSGVYFCASSPISSTDTQYFGPGTRLTVL.

V usage is TRBV10-3 and J usage is TRBJ2-2; the TCRdb call, TRBD1, lacks DNA for checking. Germline CDR1 ENHRY, CDR2 SYGVKD. The CDR3 length is 14 residues. This CDR3 reads CAVAQGVNTGELFF.

This rearrangement joins TRBV5-5 to TRBJ2-1; TCRdb names TRBD1, which stays unverified in the absence of DNA. The CDR3 runs 16 residues. Germline V CDR1 and CDR2: SGHKS, YYEKEE (reference sequence). CDR3 sequence: CASSLLYLQGFNEQFF.

The chain carries TRBV5-1 and TRBJ2-1. The CDR3 sequence is 14 residues long. In germline, CDR1 is SGHRS, CDR2 YFSETQ. The CDR3 protein is CASSFLSRANEQFF. Full variable domain (remainder filled in from reference TRBV5-1 and TRBJ2-1): KAGVTQTPRYLIKTRGQQVTLSCSPISGHRSVSWYQQTPGQGLQFLFEYFSETQRNKGNFPGRFSGRQFSNSRSEMNVSTLELGDSALYLCASSFLSRANEQFFGPGTRLTVL.

The V gene is TRBV7-9, the J gene TRBJ2-5; with no DNA, the TCRdb D assignment of TRBD1 cannot be verified. This CDR3 has 15 residues. Germline values: CDR1 SEHNR, CDR2 FQNEAQ (reference sequence). The CDR3 region is CASSLLTGGLETQYF.

This chain links TRBV7-3 with TRBJ2-1. The CDR3 totals 13 residues. In germline, CDR1 is SGHTA, CDR2 FQGTGA. The CDR3 sequence is CASSPTQRGEQFF.

CDR3 in amino acids: CASSELAETPGELFF. The chain couples TRBV10-2 to TRBJ2-2; TCRdb outputs TRBD2, but without DNA this stays unchecked. Germline V CDR1 and CDR2: WSHSY, SAAADI. This CDR3 region has 15 residues.

V is TRBV5-6 and J is TRBJ1-1. This CDR3 is 15 amino acids long. Germline V gene data show CDR1 as SGHDT and CDR2 as YYEEEE. The CDR3 loop reads CASSLAEVRDTEAFF.

V usage is TRBV7-8 and J usage is TRBJ2-2; TCRdb proposes TRBD1, but this gene call is untestable without DNA. CDR1 and CDR2 (germline): SGHVS, FQNEAQ. The CDR3 totals 15 residues. The CDR3: CASASYGAVTGELFF.

This sequence joins TRBV12-3 or TRBV12-4 and TRBJ2-1; TCRdb designates TRBD2, a call that cannot be tested without DNA. The CDR3 has 13 residues. CDR3 protein: CASSLSSFDEQFF.

The chain has TRBV4-2 and TRBJ2-7; TCRdb returns TRBD2, unconfirmable since there is no DNA. Germline CDR1 is LGHNA and CDR2 is YNFKEQ. The CDR3 contains 18 residues. This chain's CDR3 is CASSQGSNSGRHLYEQYF.

The V call is TRBV12-3 or TRBV12-4, the J call TRBJ2-3; TCRdb names TRBD1, which stays unverified in the absence of DNA. The CDR3 is made up of 15 amino acids. CDR3 residues: CASSLFNRPGNTQYF.

This sequence joins TRBV30 and TRBJ2-6. Germline V CDR1 and CDR2: GTSNPN, SVGIG (reference sequence). This CDR3 spans 15 amino acids. This chain's CDR3 is CAWSIRSSGANVLTF.

The chain is built from TRBV5-1 and TRBJ2-1; the D call from TCRdb, TRBD1, cannot be confirmed without DNA. The CDR3 extends over 16 amino acids. The germline CDR1 and CDR2 sequences are SGHRS and YFSETQ. The CDR3 is CASSLEAQDTYNEQFF.

The J gene is TRBJ2-1, the V gene TRBV4-1. The CDR3 is made up of 17 amino acids. Germline loops: CDR1 MGHRA, CDR2 YSYEKL. CDR3 sequence: CASSQDWPSRLYNEQFF.

This chain joins TRBV7-3 and TRBJ2-2; TCRdb gives TRBD2 as the D gene, but with no DNA this cannot be confirmed. The CDR3 covers 16 residues. Germline loops: CDR1 SGHTA, CDR2 FQGTGA. CDR3 loop: CASSFLAGGYSGELFF. Based on the CDR3 plus reference TRBV7-3 and TRBJ2-2, the full variable domain is GAGVSQTPSNKVTEKGKYVELRCDPISGHTALYWYRQSLGQGPEFLIYFQGTGAADDSGLPNDRFFAVRPEGSVSTLKIQRTERGDSAVYLCASSFLAGGYSGELFFGEGSRLTVL.